The 3 T cell receptor beta chains below come from one sample, sequenced in a study of cytomegalovirus exposure and HLA in healthy donors. PCR primers comprised 60 Vbeta and 13 Jbeta primers. Measured with immunoSEQ multiplex PCR; TCRdb has only the in-frame clones, and not every one. This sample contains under 100,000 clones. Sequencing input: PBMCs. The receptors here all came from a man aged 30-40 years in good health and CMV-seronegative.

This sequence joins TRBV28 and TRBJ1-2; D uncertain. The CDR3 has 15 amino acids. The V end was cut by 6 bases, the J end by 2 bases, with 16 bases between. Germline V lookup: CDR1 MDHEN, CDR2 SYDVKM. CDR3 nucleotides: TGTGCCAGCAGCAGTATCCTGAGGAGGAACTATGGCTACACCTTC. Protein sequence: CASSSILRRNYGYTF.

The chain links TRBV6-4 to TRBJ2-3; tentative D call: TRBD2 (5 bases). V dropped 6 bases and J dropped 0 bases, with 16 bases sitting between them. This CDR3 spans 16 amino acids. Germline loops: CDR1 MRHNA, CDR2 SNTAGT. Here the CDR3 reads CASSAVPGSSTDTQYF. The CDR3 region has the DNA TGTGCCAGCAGCGCCGTCCCGGGGTCTAGCACAGATACGCAGTATTTT.

J is TRBJ1-2 and V is TRBV19; 10 positions agree with TRBD1. V shed 3 bases and J 1 base; nucleotides not matched to a gene: 5. Per the germline V gene, CDR1 is LNHDA and CDR2 is SQIVND (reference sequence). This CDR3 is 16 amino acids long. CDR3 sequence (DNA): TGTGCCAGTAGTATCCGGGACAGGGGTGGTAACTATGGCTACACCTTC. It translates to CASSIRDRGGNYGYTF.